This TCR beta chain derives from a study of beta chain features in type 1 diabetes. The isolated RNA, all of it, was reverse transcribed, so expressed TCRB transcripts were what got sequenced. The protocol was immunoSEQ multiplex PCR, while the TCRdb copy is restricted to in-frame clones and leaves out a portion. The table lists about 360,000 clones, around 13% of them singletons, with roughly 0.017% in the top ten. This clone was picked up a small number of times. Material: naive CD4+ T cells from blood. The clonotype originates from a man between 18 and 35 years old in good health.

CDR3 in DNA: TGTGCCAGCAGCTTACTAGCGGGAGGACCCTTCCAAGAGACCCAGTACTTC. Translated: CASSLLAGGPFQETQYF. This sequence joins TRBV11-1 and TRBJ2-5; 11 bases match TRBD2. The CDR3 sequence is 17 residues long. V lost 2 bases, J lost 1 base, and 6 bases stayed unmatched. CDR1 is SGHAT and CDR2 is FQDESV in the germline V gene (reference sequence).